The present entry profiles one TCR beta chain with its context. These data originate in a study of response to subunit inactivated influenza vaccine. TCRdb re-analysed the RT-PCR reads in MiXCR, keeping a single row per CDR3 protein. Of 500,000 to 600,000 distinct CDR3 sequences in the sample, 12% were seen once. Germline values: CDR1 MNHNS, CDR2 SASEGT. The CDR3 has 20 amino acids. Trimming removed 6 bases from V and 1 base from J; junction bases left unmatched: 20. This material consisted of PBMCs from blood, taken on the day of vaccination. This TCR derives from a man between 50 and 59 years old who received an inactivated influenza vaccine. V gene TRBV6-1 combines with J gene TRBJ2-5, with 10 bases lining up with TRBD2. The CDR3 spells CASRKTLAGARKGVQETQYF. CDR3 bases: TGTGCCAGCAGGAAGACTCTAGCGGGGGCGCGAAAGGGGGTCCAAGAGACCCAGTACTTC.